The present T cell receptor (beta chain) was sequenced within a study of T cells in Graves' hyperthyroidism and ophthalmopathy. The study's findings and limits: Peripheral blood also featured most of the thyroid clonotypes expanded above 0.001.

Germline V gene lookup returns CDR1 LNHDA and CDR2 SQIVND (reference sequence). The ends were cut back, 4 bases at V and 2 bases at J, with 12 bases in the middle. The CDR3 contains 15 residues. This clonotype was counted once. Its antigen is not known. TCR beta CDR3 region amplification was performed from RNA transcripts. RT-PCR in the first round (using the HTBI primer set) targeted the TCR CDR3. One entry per CDR3 protein results from TCRdb running MiXCR on the multiplex PCR reads. This table has 450,000 to 600,000 distinct CDR3 sequences, about 15% appearing once. Sequences were obtained from blood. The chain combines TRBV19 with TRBJ1-5; possible D gene TRBD1, 6 bases. The clonotype comes from a woman aged 40 to 55 with Graves' hyperthyroidism. The DNA for the CDR3 is TGTGCCAGTAGTAGAACAGGGACTGGCAATCAGCCCCAGCATTTT. This sequence encodes CASSRTGTGNQPQHF.